The 10 T cell receptor beta chains below come from one sample, sequenced in a study of blood T cell repertoires in COVID-19. Sequencing was performed with immunoSEQ multiplex PCR; in TCRdb, only in-frame clones are kept and a portion is missing. The sample holds roughly 220,000 clones, about nine tenths seen once. Sample: peripheral blood. The receptors were sampled from an elderly man with acute or convalescent COVID-19.

The chain recombines TRBV19 with TRBJ2-3, with 10 bases fitting TRBD1. Germline assignment: CDR1 LNHDA and CDR2 SQIVND (reference sequence). The length of the CDR3 is 15 residues. Trimming removed 3 bases from V and 5 bases from J; junction bases left unmatched: 5. The CDR3 bases are TGTGCCAGTAGTATGGGGACAGGGGTAGGAGATACGCAGTATTTT. Protein product: CASSMGTGVGDTQYF.

This chain connects TRBV7-2 to TRBJ2-3; D remains unclear. V gave up 5 bases and J gave up 0 bases, with 12 bases separating them. The germline V gene has CDR1 SGHTA and CDR2 FQGNSA. The CDR3 runs 15 residues. CDR3: CASSPRPRSTDTQYF. The DNA of the CDR3 is TGTGCCAGCAGCCCTCGACCCAGGAGCACAGATACGCAGTATTTT. The variable domain in full, with the rest retrieved from reference TRBV7-2 and TRBJ2-3, is GAGVSQSPSNKVTEKGKDVELRCDPISGHTALYWYRQSLGQGLEFLIYFQGNSAPDKSGLPSDRFSAERTGGSVSTLTIQRTQQEDSAVYLCASSPRPRSTDTQYFGPGTRLTVL.

This sequence joins TRBV4-2 and TRBJ2-2; TRBD2 aligns across 15 bases. Germline trimming cut 4 bases from V and 7 bases from J; bases unmatched to any gene: 7. Germline V gene sequence: CDR1 LGHNA, CDR2 YNFKEQ. This CDR3 is built from 17 residues. The CDR3 DNA reads TGTGCCAGCAGCCCGGGGACTAGCGGGGGGTCTGTCGGGGAGCTGTTTTTT. Its translation: CASSPGTSGGSVGELFF.

This clone came up once. DNA of the CDR3: TGTGCCAGCAGCCACCTAGCGGGAGGGAAATACGAGCAGTACGTC. Protein: CASSHLAGGKYEQYV. The chain carries TRBV11-1 and TRBJ2-7; 12 nucleotides line up with TRBD2. The length of the CDR3 is 15 residues. V dropped 5 bases and J dropped 4; count of bases not matched to a gene: 6. Germline loops: CDR1 SGHAT, CDR2 FQDESV (reference sequence).

The chain is built from TRBV7-7 and TRBJ2-1; TRBD2 aligns across 10 bases. V lost 5 bases and J lost 5; bases outside the gene matches: 6. The CDR3 sequence is 15 residues long. In germline, CDR1 is SSHAT, CDR2 FNYEAQ (reference sequence). CDR3 in DNA: TGTGCCAGCAGCATGCTAGCGGGAGTTGACAATGAGCAGTTCTTC. This gives the protein CASSMLAGVDNEQFF.

This clone was seen once. The chain recombines TRBV7-8 with TRBJ2-5; no firm D call. This CDR3 is built from 15 residues. CDR1 is SGHVS, CDR2 FQNEAQ, per germline. V was pared by 6 bases and J by 1 base, with 15 bases between. DNA for the CDR3: TGTGCCAGCAGTTTTTATTGGCGGAGCCAAGAGACCCAGTACTTC. Translating it yields CASSFYWRSQETQYF. Using reference TRBV7-8 and TRBJ2-5 for the parts outside the CDR3, the full variable domain is GAGVSQSPRYKVAKRGQDVALRCDPISGHVSLFWYQQALGQGPEFLTYFQNEAQLDKSGLPSDRFFAERPEGSVSTLKIQRTQQEDSAVYLCASSFYWRSQETQYFGPGTRLLVL.

V gene TRBV7-9 combines with J gene TRBJ2-3; TRBD1 matches 10 bases. Germline assignment: CDR1 SEHNR and CDR2 FQNEAQ (reference sequence). CDR3 length equals 16 residues. The J segment lost 3 bases and the V segment lost 6 bases, leaving 9 bases of the junction unmatched. The CDR3 DNA reads TGTGCCAGCAGTTATTCCGGGACAGGGGCTACAGATACGCAGTATTTT. Translated: CASSYSGTGATDTQYF.

The chain has TRBV12-3 or TRBV12-4 and TRBJ1-4; D remains ambiguous. V lost 10 bases and J lost 6, with 15 bases in between. The length of the CDR3 is 13 residues. This CDR3 reads CATGTTVDEKLFF. DNA of the CDR3: TGTGCCACAGGCACAACGGTCGATGAAAAACTGTTTTTT.

V and J are TRBV24-1 and TRBJ2-3; D is ambiguous. CDR1 and CDR2 (germline): KGHDR, SFDVKD. V was shortened by 6 bases and J by 2 bases, with 8 bases between the two germline ends. The CDR3 is 13 residues long. CDR3 nucleotide sequence: TGTGCCACCAGTTTCGGGTCCACAGATACGCAGTATTTT. Protein sequence: CATSFGSTDTQYF.

The V call is TRBV5-4, the J call TRBJ2-3, with 13 bases matching TRBD2. The CDR3 totals 16 residues. The germline CDR1 and CDR2 sequences are SGHNT and YYREEE (reference sequence). J gave up 7 bases and V 1 base, and 6 bases lay outside the gene matches. The CDR3 spells CASSLLGLAGSYTQYF. In DNA form, the CDR3 reads TGTGCCAGCAGCTTGTTGGGACTAGCGGGATCCTATACGCAGTATTTT.